This T cell receptor (beta chain) appears in the sequencing data of a study of blood T cell repertoires in COVID-19. Study details: Acute and convalescent COVID-19 specimens originated in the United States, Italy and Spain. Sources were T cells, B-cell-depleted T cells, or PBMCs; the material itself was cDNA or gDNA.

Here immunoSEQ multiplex PCR was the method, and the copy in TCRdb shows in-frame clones only, minus some. Counted here are 9,500 to 15,000 clones, over 85% occurring once; the ten biggest clones make up about an eighth. Between the trimmed V and J ends, which lost 4 bases and 4 bases, there was a span of 11 bases. From germline, CDR1 is KGHSH and CDR2 LQKENI. The CDR3 runs 14 residues. The source is a man between 65 and 85 years old with active COVID-19. V is TRBV18 and J is TRBJ1-5; D might be TRBD1 (6 bases). Sequencing was done on a sample of peripheral blood. The CDR3 DNA reads as TGTGCCAGCTCACAGGGACATGTGAATCAGCCCCAGCATTTT. As protein: CASSQGHVNQPQHF.